The 29 T cell receptor beta chains listed next were all sequenced from one sample in a study of human T cells and chemical hapten exposure. TCRdb re-called the RACE reads with MiXCR, one entry per CDR3 protein. This table holds tens of thousands of distinct CDR3 sequences, roughly 7.1% found once. Described time point: patch test 1, 2 weeks after DPC sensitization. Treatment denoted: therapeutic diphenylcyclopropenone sensitization with weekly scalp DPC. Sequenced here: whole blood, sampled in connection with sensitization to the hapten diphenylcyclopropenone (DPC). The receptors derive from a woman aged 25 to 45 with alopecia areata. Some clones in this sample may be carry-over from other donors' samples.

There are many counts of this clonotype. The chain uses TRBV6-6 and TRBJ1-4; D is unclear. Trimming removed 6 bases at V and 0 bases at J, with 14 bases between. Germline V gene sequence: CDR1 MNHNY, CDR2 SVGAGI (reference sequence). The length of the CDR3 is 16 residues. The CDR3 reads CASSPGISATNEKLFF. As DNA, the CDR3 is TGTGCCAGCAGCCCAGGAATATCCGCAACTAATGAAAAACTGTTTTTT.

This chain connects TRBV11-2 to TRBJ2-1; 8 positions match TRBD2. The junction had 13 bases not matched to a gene; V was cut back by 0 bases and J by 0 bases. This CDR3 comprises 20 residues. Germline CDR1 reads SGHAT; CDR2 reads FQNNGV. The CDR3, as DNA: TGTGCCAGCAGCTTAGACCTCCCCAGCGGGGGTACCAGCTCCTACAATGAGCAGTTCTTC. This translates into CASSLDLPSGGTSSYNEQFF.

This clonotype was counted many times. The rearrangement joins TRBV29-1 to TRBJ2-1, with unresolved D. Germline V lookup: CDR1 SQVTM, CDR2 ANQGSEA. This CDR3 comprises 14 residues. Trimming stripped 4 bases from V and 8 bases from J, with 18 bases between. The CDR3 bases are TGCAGCGTTGTGTCCGCAGGTGTCTTGGATGAGCAGTTCTTC. Translating gives CSVVSAGVLDEQFF.

This clonotype showed up many times. The chain's CDR3 is CASSLEGGPNHQYF. Written as DNA, the CDR3 is TGTGCCAGCAGCTTAGAGGGAGGACCCAACCATCAGTATTTT. V and J are TRBV11-3 and TRBJ2-3, with a tentative D call TRBD2 (6 bases). The CDR3 is 14 residues long. Trimming took 0 bases from V and 12 from J, leaving 16 bases between them. Per germline, CDR1 SGHNT and CDR2 YENEEA.

The genes are TRBV19 and TRBJ2-7; 12 bases align to TRBD1. CDR1 and CDR2 (germline): LNHDA, SQIVND (reference sequence). Trimming took 4 bases from V and 6 from J; bases not matched to a gene: 7. The CDR3 totals 15 residues. CDR3 protein: CASSNEGQGASEQYF. The CDR3 DNA reads as TGTGCCAGTAGTAATGAGGGACAGGGGGCGTCCGAGCAGTACTTC.

This clonotype was seen more than once but under ten times. The CDR3 DNA is TGCGCCAGCAGCTTGGCCACTGGGTCCCAAGAGACCCAGTACTTC. Amino acids: CASSLATGSQETQYF. This sequence joins TRBV5-1 and TRBJ2-5; D is ambiguous. The CDR3 has 15 residues. The V end was cut by 0 bases, the J end by 1 base, with 10 bases between. Germline V gives CDR1 SGHRS, CDR2 YFSETQ.

This clonotype was found many times. This chain uses TRBV3-1 with TRBJ2-3; tentatively, D is TRBD1 (5 bases). The germline V and J ends were trimmed by 8 bases and 2 bases, with 20 bases remaining between them. CDR3 size: 16 residues. The germline gives CDR1 LGHDT, CDR2 YNNKEL (reference sequence). CDR3: CASSKWGQIYTDTQYF. CDR3 bases: TGTGCCAGCTCCAAGTGGGGCCAGATCTACACAGATACGCAGTATTTT.

The V gene is TRBV5-6, the J gene TRBJ2-7; possibly TRBD1 for D (6 bases). Between the trimmed V and J ends, which lost 0 bases and 2 bases, there was a span of 6 bases. CDR1 SGHDT and CDR2 YYEEEE come from the germline V gene. The CDR3 sequence is 13 residues long. CDR3 coding DNA: TGTGCCAGCAGCTTGGACAGGGCCTACGAGCAGTACTTC. This sequence encodes CASSLDRAYEQYF.

This clonotype was found many times. The V and J genes are TRBV7-3 and TRBJ1-1, with 10 bases matching TRBD1. CDR1 is SGHTA and CDR2 is FQGTGA in the germline V gene. J lost 4 bases, V lost 3 bases, and 8 bases had no gene match. CDR3 length: 16 residues. CDR3 loop: CASSLSGQGGSTEAFF. The CDR3 nucleotides are TGTGCCAGCAGCTTGTCCGGACAGGGGGGGAGCACTGAAGCTTTCTTT.

In this sample, this clonotype turned up a few times. The DNA of the CDR3 is TGTGCCACCACTAGCGGACCCTACGAGCAGTACTTC. This gives the protein CATTSGPYEQYF. V is TRBV6-5 and J is TRBJ2-7, with 8 bases that match TRBD2. The CDR3 extends over 12 amino acids. Germline V gene sequence: CDR1 MNHEY, CDR2 SVGAGI. V lost 10 bases, J lost 2 bases, and 4 bases stayed unmatched.

The chain carries TRBV5-1 and TRBJ1-1; possible D gene TRBD1, 5 bases. CDR3 length equals 18 residues. Germline V gene data show CDR1 as SGHRS and CDR2 as YFSETQ. Trimming left V 2 bases short and J 4 bases short, with 24 bases between. In DNA form, the CDR3 reads TGCGCCAGCAGCTTTTCTCTTTCCCAGGGCCTGGGTGGCACTGAAGCTTTCTTT. The encoded protein is CASSFSLSQGLGGTEAFF.

The rearrangement uses TRBV27 and TRBJ1-2; D is uncertain. The CDR3 runs 13 residues. The germline V gene has CDR1 MNHEY and CDR2 SMNVEV (reference sequence). Trimming took off 5 bases at V and 5 bases at J, with 12 bases between the two ends. Written as DNA, the CDR3 is TGTGCCAGCAGTCCCTCCAATTTGTATGGCTACACCTTC. Its protein product is CASSPSNLYGYTF.

This clonotype appeared many times. The CDR3 DNA reads TGTGCCAGCAGCCAAGTTCTTCCCCGAGGATACAATGAGCAGTTCTTC. Residues: CASSQVLPRGYNEQFF. The chain is built from TRBV3-1 and TRBJ2-1; D unresolved. V shed 1 base and J shed 4 bases, with 14 bases lying between them. Germline V gene data show CDR1 as LGHDT and CDR2 as YNNKEL (reference sequence). This CDR3 has 16 amino acids.

In its sample, this clonotype was seen many times. V and J are TRBV29-1 and TRBJ2-7; TRBD1 matches at 9 bases. Looked up from germline, CDR1 is SQVTM and CDR2 is ANQGSEA. The CDR3 length is 15 residues. With V trimmed by 5 bases and J by 5 bases, 13 bases remained unmatched. As DNA, the CDR3 is TGCAGCGTTTCCATACCGGGACAGGGTGTCAACGAGCAGTACTTC. This encodes CSVSIPGQGVNEQYF.

This clonotype was seen ten or more times. The chain combines TRBV6-5 with TRBJ2-7; D is uncertain. Trimming left V 8 bases short and J 4 bases short, with 9 bases between. This CDR3 spans 11 amino acids. CDR1 and CDR2 from the germline V gene are MNHEY and SVGAGI. The CDR3 DNA sequence: TGTGCCAGCCGTTCGTCATACGAGCAGTACTTC. This gives the protein CASRSSYEQYF.

This clonotype has more than one count but fewer than ten. A read error may explain this, as a much larger clone is one base away. This chain links TRBV5-6 with TRBJ2-7; 10 bases are a match to TRBD1. Germline V gene lookup returns CDR1 SGHDT and CDR2 YYEEEE. The CDR3 sequence is 17 residues long. Trimming took 1 base from V and 5 from J; bases not matched to a gene: 12. The CDR3, as DNA: TGTGCCAGCAGCTTGACGGTGGGACAGGGGTTCGTCGACGAGCAGTACTTC. Translation gives CASSLTVGQGFVDEQYF.

In this sample, this clonotype turned up a few times. One end of the junction varies from germline; a read error may be responsible. The genes are TRBV7-9 and TRBJ1-6, with D perhaps TRBD1 (5 bases). Germline V lookup: CDR1 SEHNR, CDR2 FQNEAQ (reference sequence). This CDR3 region has 13 residues. This chain's CDR3 is CASSLGGWSPLNF. The CDR3 DNA reads TGTGCCAGCAGCTTAGGGGGCTGGTCACCCCTCAACTTT.

The chain has TRBV29-1 and TRBJ2-1; D may be TRBD1 (6 bases). The CDR3 has 13 amino acids. V lost 3 bases, J lost 5 bases, and 11 bases lay in between. Germline CDR1 SQVTM, CDR2 ANQGSEA. CDR3 loop: CSVDGQIHNEQFF. The DNA for the CDR3 is TGCAGCGTTGATGGACAGATCCACAATGAGCAGTTCTTC.

Only a few counts were recorded for this clonotype. The chain links TRBV29-1 to TRBJ1-2; 9 positions agree with TRBD1. CDR1 and CDR2 (germline): SQVTM, ANQGSEA. The J segment lost 8 bases and the V segment lost 2 bases, leaving 6 bases of the junction unmatched. The CDR3 totals 13 residues. The CDR3 loop reads CSVERGQGVGYTF. CDR3 nucleotides: TGCAGCGTTGAAAGGGGACAGGGCGTCGGCTACACCTTC. Filled out from reference TRBV29-1 and TRBJ1-2, the complete variable domain reads SAVISQKPSRDICQRGTSLTIQCQVDSQVTMMFWYRQQPGQSLTLIATANQGSEATYESGFVIDKFPISRPNLTFSTLTVSNMSPEDSSIYLCSVERGQGVGYTFGSGTRLTVV.

This clonotype has only a few counts. The rearrangement joins TRBV5-4 to TRBJ1-6; 7 bases are shared with TRBD1. Germline V gene data show CDR1 as SGHNT and CDR2 as YYREEE (reference sequence). V lost 1 base to trimming and J lost 3 bases; unmatched junction nucleotides: 4. The CDR3 runs 16 residues. In DNA form, the CDR3 reads TGTGCCAGCAGCTTGTTAGGGGGCAACTATAATTCACCCCTCCACTTT. Its protein is CASSLLGGNYNSPLHF. The full variable domain, in which reference TRBV5-4 and TRBJ1-6 provide the parts outside the CDR3, is ETGVTQSPTHLIKTRGQQVTLRCSSQSGHNTVSWYQQALGQGPQFIFQYYREEENGRGNFPPRFSGLQFPNYSSELNVNALELDDSALYLCASSLLGGNYNSPLHFGNGTRLTVT.

In this sample, this clonotype turned up a few times. The chain links TRBV7-2 to TRBJ2-1, with D possibly matching TRBD2 (6 bases). This CDR3 is 14 amino acids long. Germline CDR1 is SGHTA and CDR2 is FQGNSA. The ends were cut back, 2 bases at V and 8 bases at J, with 13 bases in the middle. CDR3 coding DNA: TGTGCCAGCAGCTTATCCCTAGCGTTCGATGAGCAGTTCTTC. This encodes CASSLSLAFDEQFF.

This clonotype was counted once. The genes are TRBV7-8 and TRBJ2-7, with D unclear. Germline V lookup: CDR1 SGHVS, CDR2 FQNEAQ. This CDR3 has 12 amino acids. V lost 0 bases, J lost 5 bases, and 5 bases lay in between. The CDR3 region is CASSLAMNEQYF. Here the CDR3 DNA reads TGTGCCAGCAGCTTAGCGATGAACGAGCAGTACTTC.

This sequence joins TRBV7-9 and TRBJ1-1, with a weak D call TRBD1 (6 bases). The CDR3 extends over 15 amino acids. Trimming pared 4 bases from V and 4 bases from J, leaving 16 bases between. Germline V gene lookup returns CDR1 SEHNR and CDR2 FQNEAQ (reference sequence). The CDR3 loop reads CASSSVGGRATEAFF. The CDR3, as DNA: TGTGCCAGCAGCTCAGTGGGGGGCAGGGCCACTGAAGCTTTCTTT.

This clonotype was counted many times. The rearrangement joins TRBV7-2 to TRBJ1-6, with TRBD1 matching over 7 bases. The germline CDR1 and CDR2 sequences are SGHTA and FQGNSA. Trimming at V came to 0 bases and at J to 2 bases, leaving 7 bases not matched to a gene. The CDR3 runs to 18 residues. As DNA, the CDR3 is TGTGCCAGCAGCTTAGCGAGACAGGGAAGGACCTATAATTCACCCCTCCACTTT. Amino acid sequence: CASSLARQGRTYNSPLHF.

This clonotype was counted a few times. The chain recombines TRBV25-1 with TRBJ2-7; 8 bases agree with TRBD1. Trimming at V came to 5 bases and at J to 6 bases, leaving 6 bases not matched to a gene. The CDR3 extends over 13 amino acids. Germline-derived CDR1 and CDR2 are MGHDK and SYGVNS. CDR3 coding DNA: TGTGCCAGCAGTACCGTCAGGGGGCTCGAGCAGTACTTC. Its translation: CASSTVRGLEQYF.

This clonotype was detected ten times or more. The chain uses TRBV30 and TRBJ2-3, with 9 bases aligning to TRBD2. The CDR3 spans 14 residues. V dropped 5 bases and J dropped 0; count of bases not matched to a gene: 3. The germline V gene has CDR1 GTSNPN and CDR2 SVGIG (reference sequence). DNA of the CDR3: TGTGCCTGGCAGCGGGGGGTGAGCACAGATACGCAGTATTTT. Its translation is CAWQRGVSTDTQYF.

The chain employs TRBV12-3 or TRBV12-4 and TRBJ1-6; possible D gene TRBD1, 5 bases. This CDR3 is built from 15 residues. V lost 6 bases to trimming and J lost 8 bases, with 17 bases between them. The chain's CDR3 is CASRLGGWNDSPLHF. DNA of the CDR3: TGTGCCAGCAGGCTTGGGGGGTGGAATGATTCACCCCTCCACTTT.

The chain links TRBV20-1 to TRBJ2-7; TRBD2 might be the D (5 bases). CDR3 length: 15 amino acids. V lost 6 bases to trimming and J lost 0 bases, with 18 bases between them. Germline CDR1 DFQATT, CDR2 SNEGSKA (reference sequence). In DNA, the CDR3 is TGCAGTGCGTCATTGAACCGGGGATGCTCCTACGAGCAGTACTTC. Its translation is CSASLNRGCSYEQYF.

CDR3 residues: CASSAYLRTGSEAFF. Here the CDR3 DNA reads TGTGCCAGCAGCGCCTATCTCCGGACAGGGTCTGAAGCTTTCTTT. This chain links TRBV7-2 with TRBJ1-1; 8 nucleotides match TRBD1. CDR3 size: 15 residues. Germline-derived CDR1 and CDR2 are SGHTA and FQGNSA. V was pared by 5 bases and J by 6 bases, with 11 bases of the junction left unmatched.